The rows below give T cell receptor beta chains drawn from one sample of a study of neurological immune-mediated disorders. TCRdb processed the 5' RACE reads anew with MiXCR; each CDR3 protein has one entry. Among 65,000 to 85,000 distinct CDR3 sequences listed, roughly 3% were seen once. Sequencing was carried out using PBMCs. Receptor source: a woman aged 50 to 65 with multiple sclerosis. The CDR3 runs from the conserved cysteine through the conserved F or W. The order of the fields is J gene, V gene, CDR3 protein.

>TRBJ2-1|TRBV5-4
CASSPPKREGNVDEQFF
>TRBJ2-1|TRBV6-1
CASSERHSGQGYNEQFF
>TRBJ2-7|TRBV20-1
CSARDPGLAGIYEQYF
>TRBJ1-3|TRBV29-1
CSVEDQASGNTIYF
>TRBJ2-3|TRBV29-1
CSVEGGQGGLAGAPRDTQYF
>TRBJ1-1|TRBV20-1
CSARDSGNGRWGTEAFF
>TRBJ2-1|TRBV10-3
CAISEDRGLHNEQFF
>TRBJ2-5|TRBV10-3
CAISVRDTHQETQYF
>TRBJ2-3|TRBV6-1
CASSEKAGGTDTQYF
>TRBJ2-1|TRBV5-4
CASSPRGETRGEQFF
>TRBJ1-3|TRBV4-3
CASSRDRDSSGNTIYF
>TRBJ2-3|TRBV20-1
CSASLGLAGAQSTQYF
>TRBJ2-1|TRBV20-1
CSARPLAGSYNEQFF
>TRBJ2-1|TRBV20-1
CSAFPGLAGAEQFF
>TRBJ1-6|TRBV27
CASGRVNSPLHF
>TRBJ2-1|TRBV28
CASSVGIGTGGSEQFF
>TRBJ1-6|TRBV20-1
CSARRRQGNSPLHF
>TRBJ1-1|TRBV5-1
CASSLVGQGTLNTEAFF
>TRBJ2-5|TRBV11-2
CASSFRVWETQYF
>TRBJ2-7|TRBV3-1
CASSNRDWSYEQYF
>TRBJ2-5|TRBV14
CASSPWDRGQETQYF
>TRBJ1-2|TRBV4-3
CASSQALDRKNLTF
>TRBJ2-3|TRBV20-1
CSARVPGLAHTDTQYF
>TRBJ2-1|TRBV5-1
CASSLQPMEGNEQFF
>TRBJ1-5|TRBV20-1
CSASSPKWGSNQPQHF
>TRBJ2-1|TRBV10-3
CAIYDRGKHNEQFF
>TRBJ1-1|TRBV5-4
CASSPRGGWDTEAFF
>TRBJ1-1|TRBV27
CASSRRQYADTEAFF
>TRBJ1-1|TRBV5-6
CASSLLVRRGRNTEAFF
>TRBJ2-1|TRBV6-2/TRBV6-3
CASSSSNNEQFF
>TRBJ2-5|TRBV28
CASSSGGRDRGRQETQYF
>TRBJ1-3|TRBV7-9
CASSLPGDGNSGNTIYF
>TRBJ2-5|TRBV25-1
CASSDWTRGKETQYF
>TRBJ2-7|TRBV7-2
CASSNRLDTTYEQYF
>TRBJ2-1|TRBV29-1
CSVVGGNSYNEQFF
>TRBJ2-1|TRBV7-2
CASSGLGKSGGVYNEQFF
>TRBJ1-4|TRBV20-1
CSAWAGGEKLFF
>TRBJ2-1|TRBV9
CASRSELRDEQFF